These 4 T cell receptor delta chains originate from one sample sequenced in a study of γδ T cells in repeated Plasmodium falciparum infection. TCRdb re-processed the multiplex PCR reads via CATT. Here the sample spans 45,000 to 70,000 delta-chain clones, over 1.5% being singletons. Bulk repertoires came from Vgamma9/Vdelta2+ or Vdelta2-negative gammadelta T cells flow-sorted from PBMC. Specimen: gamma-delta T cells from blood. These TCRs come from a pool of human donors (malaria-infected and uninfected, not separated).

This clone has at least ten counts. A far larger clone differs by one base, so this is likely a read error. Other DNA sequences in the sample encode the same CDR3. This chain connects TRDV2 to TRDJ1; TRDD3 matches at 10 bases. Germline V lookup: CDR1 GEAIGNYY, CDR2 EKD. This CDR3 contains 16 residues. The V and J ends lost 6 bases and 0 bases, in that order; junction bases with no gene match: 9. The CDR3: CACLYWGIPNTDKLIF. The CDR3 DNA sequence: TGTGCCTGTTTGTACTGGGGGATCCCGAACACCGATAAACTCATCTTT.

Concerning this clone itself: The protein in TCRdb stems from a much larger clone and differs at residue 13 from this DNA's translation, likely a read error; here the protein is translated from the DNA. The genes are TRDV1 and TRDJ1; TRDD2 matches 8 bases. The J gene is absent in TCRdb and was assigned here via DNA matching to germline. From germline, CDR1 is TSWWSYY and CDR2 QGS. This CDR3 contains 21 residues. J lost 1 base, V lost 3 bases, and 22 bases had no gene match. The CDR3: CALGDSSYGNGVVCVTDKLIF. DNA for the CDR3: TGTGCTCTTGGGGACTCTTCCTACGGGAATGGGGTCGTATGTGTCACCGATAAACTCATCTTT.

The table lists this clone with a few counts. A far larger clone is just one base off, so this is likely a read error. The same CDR3 arises from other DNA sequences in this sample as well. The J gene is TRDJ1, the V gene TRDV1; 7 nucleotides match TRDD2. Germline CDR1 TSWWSYY, CDR2 QGS. This CDR3 is 22 amino acids long. The CDR3 protein is CALGPRVPTMGTRPKYTDKLIF. The CDR3 region has the DNA TGCGCTCTTGGACCTCGCGTTCCTACCATGGGGACAAGACCCAAGTACACCGATAAACTCATCTTT.

This clone was counted at least ten times. The protein TCRdb gives is from a much larger clone and does not agree with this DNA's translation at residue 15, likely a read error; the protein shown here comes from the DNA. This rearrangement joins TRDV1 to TRDJ1, with D perhaps TRDD3 (6 bases). Per the germline V gene, CDR1 is TSWWSYY and CDR2 is QGS. The CDR3 has 19 amino acids. CDR3 region: CALGEGAGARRGYTGKLIF. CDR3 bases: TGTGCTCTTGGGGAAGGCGCTGGGGCCCGGAGAGGGTACACCGGTAAACTCATCTTT.